One sample yielded the 25 T cell receptor beta chains listed below, sequenced in a study of T cells after yellow fever vaccination. Each CDR3 protein is one row after TCRdb ran MiXCR on the 5' RACE reads. Of some 600,000 distinct CDR3 sequences detected, around 17% appear once; the ten largest clones hold about 18%. The input for sequencing was PBMCs, taken about 5 days after the first yellow fever vaccination. These receptors came from a man between 18 and 35 years old who received the YFV17D yellow fever vaccine.

There are a few counts of this clonotype. The gene calls are TRBV28 and TRBJ2-4; 10 positions match TRBD2. The CDR3 contains 20 residues. CDR1 MDHEN and CDR2 SYDVKM come from the germline V gene. V was pared by 6 bases and J by 0 bases, with 17 bases of the junction left unmatched. This CDR3 is CASSPSGLSGGTLAKNIQYF. DNA for the CDR3: TGTGCCAGCAGCCCTAGTGGGCTTAGCGGGGGGACCCTAGCCAAAAACATTCAGTACTTC.

This sequence joins TRBV10-2 and TRBJ2-3; a possible D gene is TRBD1 (6 bases). The DNA end is a closer match to TRBJ1-5, so the J assignment may be wrong. Germline loops: CDR1 WSHSY, CDR2 SAAADI. CDR3 length equals 14 residues. CDR3 in DNA: TGCGCCAGCCGCGCAGCGGGGGCGGGGGATACGCAGCATTTT. Encoded protein: CASRAAGAGDTQHF.

The rearrangement uses TRBV29-1 and TRBJ2-1; D is uncertain. The V gene lost 2 bases and the J gene lost 7 bases, with 6 bases spanning the gap. Germline assignment: CDR1 SQVTM and CDR2 ANQGSEA. CDR3 length equals 11 residues. For the CDR3, the DNA is TGCAGCGTTGAACAGAGAAATGAGCAGTTCTTC. This translates into CSVEQRNEQFF.

This rearrangement joins TRBV12-3 or TRBV12-4 to TRBJ2-3; TRBD2 aligns across 16 bases. The CDR3 is 15 residues long. The ends lost 4 bases at V and 8 bases at J; junction bases unmatched: 3. The CDR3 DNA reads as TGTGCCAGCAGTTGGGGACTAGCGGGGGGGCCTACGCAGTATTTT. Protein product: CASSWGLAGGPTQYF.

The chain links TRBV12-3 or TRBV12-4 to TRBJ2-3; D may be TRBD1 or TRBD2 (5 bases each). Deletions cut 6 bases from V and 0 bases from J, with 13 bases between. The CDR3 extends over 15 amino acids. The CDR3 DNA reads TGTGCCAGCAGCCTACTAGGGGTTAGCACAGATACGCAGTATTTT. This gives the protein CASSLLGVSTDTQYF.

The chain is built from TRBV5-1 and TRBJ2-5, with TRBD2 matching 16 bases. V dropped 4 bases and J dropped 5; count of bases not matched to a gene: 8. This CDR3 has 17 residues. Per germline, CDR1 SGHRS and CDR2 YFSETQ. This CDR3 is CASSPGTSGGAWETQYF. The DNA for the CDR3 is TGCGCCAGCAGCCCCGGGACTAGCGGGGGGGCATGGGAGACCCAGTACTTC.

J is TRBJ1-2 and V is TRBV5-1; possible D gene TRBD1, 5 bases. With 3 bases removed from V and 4 bases from J, the gap between germline ends came to 22 bases. The germline gives CDR1 SGHRS, CDR2 YFSETQ. This CDR3 spans 17 amino acids. CDR3 residues: CASSSEGTDAFPYGYTF. CDR3 nucleotide sequence: TGCGCCAGCAGCTCCGAGGGGACGGATGCGTTTCCCTATGGCTACACCTTC.

The J gene is TRBJ2-1, the V gene TRBV24-1; TRBD2 might be the D (6 bases). The V gene lost 2 bases and the J gene lost 0 bases, with 10 bases spanning the gap. The CDR3 has 16 residues. Germline assignment: CDR1 KGHDR and CDR2 SFDVKD. Written as DNA, the CDR3 is TGTGCCACCAGTGATTCTAGCGTCAGCTCCTACAATGAGCAGTTCTTC. Protein product: CATSDSSVSSYNEQFF.

V and J are TRBV12-3 or TRBV12-4 and TRBJ2-3; 12 bases align to TRBD2. J gave up 7 bases and V 6 bases, and 8 bases lay outside the gene matches. This CDR3 spans 15 amino acids. The CDR3 reads CASSRPSGGAYTQYF. The CDR3 DNA is TGTGCCAGCAGCCGACCTAGCGGGGGGGCCTATACGCAGTATTTT.

V and J are TRBV6-6 and TRBJ1-1; D unresolved. Per germline, CDR1 MNHNY and CDR2 SVGAGI (reference sequence). Trimming pared 6 bases from V and 5 bases from J, leaving 10 bases between. The CDR3 has 12 amino acids. The CDR3 sequence is CASRSGVTEAFF. In DNA, the CDR3 is TGTGCCAGCAGATCCGGGGTTACTGAAGCTTTCTTT.

The chain uses TRBV5-8 and TRBJ2-7; the D is unclear. This CDR3 has 16 residues. V shed 3 bases and J shed 0 bases, with 16 bases lying between them. Per the germline V gene, CDR1 is SGHTS and CDR2 is YDEGEE. CDR3 amino acids: CASSSGEIRSSYEQYF. The CDR3 DNA reads as TGTGCCAGCAGCTCCGGTGAGATCAGGAGCTCCTACGAGCAGTACTTC.

This clonotype was seen a handful of times. The genes are TRBV7-6 and TRBJ1-1; tentative D call: TRBD1 (5 bases). Germline assignment: CDR1 SGHVS and CDR2 FNYEAQ. CDR3 length: 14 amino acids. Trimming pared 1 base from V and 7 bases from J, leaving 13 bases between. The CDR3 loop is CASSLGERGGEAFF. In DNA, the CDR3 is TGTGCCAGCAGCTTAGGTGAGAGGGGTGGTGAAGCTTTCTTT.

The V and J genes are TRBV29-1 and TRBJ2-5, with 15 nucleotides matching TRBD2. V lost 6 bases and J lost 2; bases outside the gene matches: 1. The CDR3 contains 14 residues. CDR1 is SQVTM and CDR2 is ANQGSEA in the germline V gene. The CDR3 reads CSVGLAGGQETQYF. The CDR3 nucleotides are TGCAGCGTAGGACTAGCGGGGGGGCAAGAGACCCAGTACTTC.

This clonotype was picked up many times. This rearrangement joins TRBV5-1 to TRBJ1-5; 7 positions match TRBD1. Looked up from germline, CDR1 is SGHRS and CDR2 is YFSETQ. J gave up 2 bases and V 4 bases, and 3 bases lay outside the gene matches. The CDR3 totals 14 residues. The CDR3 DNA follows: TGCGCCAGCAGCAGCGGACAGGGCAATCAGCCCCAGCATTTT. Residues: CASSSGQGNQPQHF.

The chain is built from TRBV5-4 and TRBJ2-4; 12 bases align to TRBD1. The trim removed 4 bases at V and 8 bases at J, leaving 10 bases unmatched. CDR3 length: 16 amino acids. Germline CDR1 and CDR2: SGHNT and YYREEE (reference sequence). In nucleotides, the CDR3 is TGTGCCAGCAGCGCCGGGACAGGGGGCTTGCTGGACATTCAGTACTTC. This codes for CASSAGTGGLLDIQYF.

This clonotype was picked up a small number of times. The chain uses TRBV3-1 and TRBJ1-1, with D perhaps TRBD1 (6 bases). Germline loops: CDR1 LGHDT, CDR2 YNNKEL (reference sequence). There are 14 residues in the CDR3. Trimming shortened V by 3 bases and J by 5 bases, and 13 bases separated the two germline ends. Here the CDR3 reads CASSHHRDGTEAFF. In nucleotides, the CDR3 is TGTGCCAGCAGCCACCACAGGGATGGGACTGAAGCTTTCTTT.

The V gene is TRBV6-1, the J gene TRBJ1-5; the D is unclear. Looked up from germline, CDR1 is MNHNS and CDR2 is SASEGT. The CDR3 runs 13 residues. Trimming stripped 6 bases from V and 7 bases from J, with 13 bases between. Here the CDR3 reads CASRPPRGQPQHF. The CDR3 DNA reads TGTGCCAGCAGGCCCCCACGGGGACAGCCCCAGCATTTT.

This clonotype came up a few times. The chain joins TRBV6-2 or TRBV6-3 to TRBJ1-1, with D tentatively TRBD1 (5 bases). Germline V gene lookup returns CDR1 MNHEY and CDR2 SVGEGT. Trimming left V 2 bases short and J 2 bases short, with 9 bases between. There are 14 residues in the CDR3. CDR3 residues: CASSYGADNTEAFF. In DNA, the CDR3 is TGTGCCAGCAGTTACGGGGCAGACAACACTGAAGCTTTCTTT.

This clonotype was counted only a few times. CDR3 sequence: CASSSRGRPSGGGTQYF. DNA of the CDR3: TGTGCCAGCAGTTCCCGCGGTCGGCCTAGCGGGGGGGGTACGCAGTATTTT. The V and J genes are TRBV6-5 and TRBJ2-3; TRBD2 agrees at 12 bases. V was pared by 4 bases and J by 8 bases, with 13 bases of the junction left unmatched. Germline V lookup: CDR1 MNHEY, CDR2 SVGAGI. The CDR3 runs to 17 residues.

This clonotype was seen a single time. The chain recombines TRBV7-2 with TRBJ2-5, with a possible D match to TRBD2 (6 bases). Germline CDR1 and CDR2: SGHTA and FQGNSA. Trimming took off 8 bases at V and 1 base at J, with 14 bases between the two ends. This CDR3 contains 14 residues. DNA for the CDR3: TGTGCCAGCCGGATCGTGGGGGGCCAAGAGACCCAGTACTTC. Translating it yields CASRIVGGQETQYF.

V usage is TRBV7-9 and J usage is TRBJ1-1; 7 nucleotides match TRBD1. This CDR3 has 13 residues. The V and J ends lost 5 bases and 6 bases, in that order; junction bases with no gene match: 6. Germline V CDR1 and CDR2: SEHNR, FQNEAQ (reference sequence). CDR3 in DNA: TGTGCCAGCAGCGACCGACAGGGTTCTGAAGCTTTCTTT. This gives the protein CASSDRQGSEAFF.

V is TRBV7-3 and J is TRBJ2-2, with TRBD2 as a possible D gene (5 bases). V was pared by 9 bases and J by 1 base, with 12 bases between. This CDR3 has 14 residues. Germline CDR1 SGHTA, CDR2 FQGTGA. CDR3 in DNA: TGTGCCAGTAAATTCGGACTGAACACCGGGGAGCTGTTTTTT. Translated: CASKFGLNTGELFF.

The rearrangement joins TRBV2 to TRBJ1-2; the D is unclear. The CDR3 length is 13 residues. V lost 1 base to trimming and J lost 4 bases, with 7 bases between them. CDR1 and CDR2 (germline): SNHLY, FYNNEI. The CDR3 DNA reads TGTGCCAGCAGTGAAGACCCCGGCTATGGCTACACCTTC. Amino acids: CASSEDPGYGYTF.

This clonotype has at least ten counts. The genes are TRBV18 and TRBJ2-3; 7 bases agree with TRBD2. The CDR3 is 15 amino acids. The junction had 7 bases not matched to a gene; V was cut back by 3 bases and J by 4 bases. The V gene's germline CDR1 is KGHSH and CDR2 LQKENI. This CDR3 reads CASSPLSGVSDTQYF. In DNA form, the CDR3 reads TGTGCCAGCTCACCCTTGAGCGGGGTGTCAGATACGCAGTATTTT.

V is TRBV12-3 or TRBV12-4 and J is TRBJ1-1; TRBD1 matches 7 bases. The V and J ends lost 3 bases and 0 bases, in that order; junction bases with no gene match: 10. The CDR3 consists of 17 residues. The CDR3 protein is CASSLGDRAFLNTEAFF. The CDR3 DNA reads TGTGCCAGCAGTTTGGGAGACAGGGCCTTCTTGAACACTGAAGCTTTCTTT.